These T cell receptor beta chains were read from a single sample in a study of cytomegalovirus exposure and HLA in healthy donors. TCRdb's copy holds only in-frame clones and misses some; the assay was immunoSEQ multiplex PCR. The table shows 200,000 to 250,000 clones, with approximately 78% occurring only once. The sequenced sample consisted of PBMCs. The receptor source for this set is a male donor in good health and CMV-seronegative. Each CDR3 is given with its conserved first and last residue. The D gene is left open where the match is weak. Expanded clones get a size class; other rows say once, few or many, or leave the size out.

abundance: few; d_gene: TRBD2; j_gene: TRBJ2-7; v_gene: TRBV5-6; len: 15; CDR3aa: CASSFGTSGGNEQYF; CDR3nt: TGTGCCAGCAGCTTCGGGACTAGCGGTGGAAACGAGCAGTACTTC
abundance: -; d_gene: TRBD2; j_gene: TRBJ2-7; v_gene: TRBV14; len: 15; CDR3aa: CASSQPGGNGYEQYF; CDR3nt: TGTGCCAGCAGCCAGCCGGGGGGGAACGGGTACGAGCAGTACTTC
abundance: -; d_gene: TRBD1; j_gene: TRBJ2-1; v_gene: TRBV2; len: 15; CDR3aa: CASSDGDRVLNEQFF; CDR3nt: TGTGCCAGCAGTGATGGGGACAGGGTCCTCAATGAGCAGTTCTTC
abundance: once; d_gene: -; j_gene: TRBJ2-1; v_gene: TRBV6-1; len: 15; CDR3aa: CASSEEQGRFNEQFF; CDR3nt: TGTGCCAGCAGTGAAGAACAGGGTAGGTTCAATGAGCAGTTCTTC
abundance: -; d_gene: TRBD2; j_gene: TRBJ2-3; v_gene: TRBV10-3; len: 16; CDR3aa: CAISDPGLGDGDTQYF; CDR3nt: TGTGCCATCAGTGACCCGGGACTAGGGGACGGAGATACGCAGTATTTT
abundance: once; d_gene: TRBD1; j_gene: TRBJ2-7; v_gene: TRBV18; len: 17; CDR3aa: CASSPVVPGQGHGEQYF; CDR3nt: TGTGCCAGCTCACCGGTCGTACCGGGACAGGGTCATGGCGAGCAGTACTTC
abundance: few; d_gene: -; j_gene: TRBJ2-7; v_gene: TRBV21-1; len: 12; CDR3aa: CASSRGSYEQYF; CDR3nt: TGTGCCAGCAGCCGCGGGTCCTACGAGCAGTACTTC
abundance: -; d_gene: TRBD1; j_gene: TRBJ2-1; v_gene: TRBV2; len: 14; CDR3aa: CASTRDRVYNEQFF; CDR3nt: TGTGCCAGCACTCGGGACAGGGTATACAATGAGCAGTTCTTC
abundance: -; d_gene: TRBD2; j_gene: TRBJ2-1; v_gene: TRBV19; len: 15; CDR3aa: CASSPGTSGGSEQFF; CDR3nt: TGTGCCAGTAGCCCCGGGACTAGCGGGGGTTCGGAGCAGTTCTTC
abundance: many; d_gene: -; j_gene: TRBJ1-1; v_gene: TRBV4-1; len: 13; CDR3aa: CASSLTGYTEAFF; CDR3nt: TGCGCCAGCAGCCTTACAGGGTACACTGAAGCTTTCTTT
abundance: -; d_gene: TRBD1; j_gene: TRBJ2-5; v_gene: TRBV7-7; len: 15; CDR3aa: CASSSGQGAWETQYF; CDR3nt: TGTGCTAGCAGCTCCGGACAGGGGGCATGGGAGACCCAGTACTTC
abundance: once; d_gene: -; j_gene: TRBJ2-7; v_gene: TRBV29-1; len: 13; CDR3aa: CSVVALGSYEQYF; CDR3nt: TGCAGCGTTGTGGCGTTGGGTAGCTACGAGCAGTACTTC
abundance: -; d_gene: -; j_gene: TRBJ2-4; v_gene: TRBV5-1; len: 16; CDR3aa: CASSFGADLAKNIQYF; CDR3nt: TGCGCCAGCAGCTTTGGGGCAGATTTAGCCAAAAACATTCAGTACTTC
abundance: -; d_gene: TRBD2; j_gene: TRBJ2-3; v_gene: TRBV5-1; len: 18; CDR3aa: CASRGPGLAGGPTDTQYF; CDR3nt: TGCGCCAGCCGCGGACCGGGACTAGCGGGAGGGCCCACAGATACGCAGTATTTT
abundance: -; d_gene: -; j_gene: TRBJ2-3; v_gene: TRBV7-9; len: 13; CDR3aa: CASSLGLEDTQYF; CDR3nt: TGTGCCAGCAGCTTAGGACTGGAGGATACGCAGTATTTT
abundance: -; d_gene: -; j_gene: TRBJ2-5; v_gene: TRBV5-1; len: 14; CDR3aa: CASSPDREGETQYF; CDR3nt: TGCGCCAGCAGCCCGGACAGGGAGGGAGAGACCCAGTACTTC
abundance: -; d_gene: TRBD1; j_gene: TRBJ2-2; v_gene: TRBV7-6; len: 15; CDR3aa: CASGVRTGMTGELFF; CDR3nt: TGTGCCAGCGGTGTCCGGACAGGAATGACCGGGGAGCTGTTTTTT
abundance: -; d_gene: TRBD1; j_gene: TRBJ1-1; v_gene: TRBV5-1; len: 14; CDR3aa: CASSLTRGYVEAFF; CDR3nt: TGCGCCAGCAGCTTGACCAGGGGGTACGTTGAAGCTTTCTTT
abundance: -; d_gene: TRBD2; j_gene: TRBJ2-7; v_gene: TRBV5-1; len: 16; CDR3aa: CASSSGLAGGIYEQYF; CDR3nt: TGCGCCAGCAGCTCGGGACTAGCGGGAGGAATCTACGAGCAGTACTTC
abundance: -; d_gene: -; j_gene: TRBJ2-1; v_gene: TRBV2; len: 15; CDR3aa: CASIWSEYTRGEQFF; CDR3nt: TGTGCCAGCATTTGGTCTGAGTACACCCGGGGTGAGCAGTTCTTC
abundance: -; d_gene: TRBD2; j_gene: TRBJ2-7; v_gene: TRBV18; len: 16; CDR3aa: CASSPIGLAGGGEQYF; CDR3nt: TGTGCCAGCTCCCCGATTGGACTAGCGGGAGGCGGCGAGCAGTACTTC
abundance: -; d_gene: TRBD2; j_gene: TRBJ2-1; v_gene: TRBV5-1; len: 14; CDR3aa: CASSLASGTNEQFF; CDR3nt: TGCGCCAGCAGCTTGGCTAGCGGGACCAATGAGCAGTTCTTC
abundance: -; d_gene: TRBD2; j_gene: TRBJ2-3; v_gene: TRBV28; len: 14; CDR3aa: CASSLAGVRDTQYF; CDR3nt: TGTGCCAGCAGCTTAGCGGGAGTGAGGGATACGCAGTATTTT
abundance: -; d_gene: TRBD2; j_gene: TRBJ2-7; v_gene: TRBV11-2; len: 17; CDR3aa: CASSLWTSGRAQYEQYF; CDR3nt: TGTGCCAGCAGCCTATGGACTAGCGGGAGGGCCCAATACGAGCAGTACTTC
abundance: -; d_gene: -; j_gene: TRBJ1-2; v_gene: TRBV19; len: 14; CDR3aa: CASSPGGVNYGYTF; CDR3nt: TGTGCCAGTAGTCCAGGCGGGGTGAACTATGGCTACACCTTC
abundance: -; d_gene: TRBD1; j_gene: TRBJ1-6; v_gene: TRBV5-4; len: 17; CDR3aa: CASRRTGQGPVNSPLHF; CDR3nt: TGTGCCAGCAGACGTACGGGACAGGGCCCCGTTAATTCACCCCTCCACTTT
abundance: -; d_gene: TRBD2; j_gene: TRBJ2-5; v_gene: TRBV10-1; len: 13; CDR3aa: CASSETGTSSQYF; CDR3nt: TGCGCCAGCAGTGAGACCGGGACTAGTTCCCAGTACTTC
abundance: few; d_gene: -; j_gene: TRBJ2-5; v_gene: TRBV29-1; len: 11; CDR3aa: CSVGGQETQYF; CDR3nt: TGCAGCGTTGGAGGCCAAGAGACCCAGTACTTC
abundance: few; d_gene: -; j_gene: TRBJ1-2; v_gene: TRBV20-1; len: 10; CDR3aa: CSASGGGYTF; CDR3nt: TGCAGTGCATCGGGGGGCGGCTACACCTTC
abundance: -; d_gene: -; j_gene: TRBJ2-1; v_gene: TRBV5-6; len: 13; CDR3aa: CASSLVYNNEQFF; CDR3nt: TGTGCCAGCAGCTTGGTCTATAACAATGAGCAGTTCTTC
abundance: -; d_gene: TRBD2; j_gene: TRBJ2-7; v_gene: TRBV7-9; len: 12; CDR3aa: CASRGGSYEQYF; CDR3nt: TGTGCCAGTCGGGGGGGATCCTACGAGCAGTACTTC
abundance: -; d_gene: -; j_gene: TRBJ1-1; v_gene: TRBV5-1; len: 16; CDR3aa: CASSLEGRQANTEAFF; CDR3nt: TGCGCCAGCAGCTTGGAAGGTAGGCAGGCGAACACTGAAGCTTTCTTT
abundance: -; d_gene: -; j_gene: TRBJ2-5; v_gene: TRBV5-1; len: 14; CDR3aa: CASSPDGVGETQYF; CDR3nt: TGCGCCAGCAGCCCGGACGGGGTGGGAGAGACCCAGTACTTC